Here is one T cell receptor beta chain with its context. Antigen unknown. TCRdb keeps only in-frame clones here, not all; method: immunoSEQ multiplex PCR. The data contain roughly 68,000 clones, about 89% of them singletons. This sample is part of a study of cytomegalovirus exposure and HLA in healthy donors. Study results and caveats: Most TCR sequences were seen very rarely across donors, but some public TCRs occurred in many.

The CDR3 length is 15 residues. Germline CDR1 SGHTS, CDR2 YDEGEE. V gave up 3 bases and J gave up 4 bases; unmatched junction bases: 8. The sequence came from a woman younger than 30 in good health and CMV-seronegative. This chain uses TRBV5-8 with TRBJ2-5; 8 bases are a match to TRBD2. The sample taken for sequencing was PBMCs. In nucleotides, the CDR3 is TGTGCCAGCAGCTCCGAGCGGGGGAGGGGAGAGACCCAGTACTTC. Translating it yields CASSSERGRGETQYF.